The clone carrying this TCR beta chain was seen many times. These data come from a study of blood T cell repertoires in COVID-19. Germline values: CDR1 SEHNR, CDR2 FQNEAQ (reference sequence). The CDR3 has 12 amino acids. V lost 3 bases and J lost 4, with 7 bases in between. Authors' processing steps: Scientists estimated how many nucleated cells there were by amplifying reference gene primers. Sequencing was performed with immunoSEQ multiplex PCR; in TCRdb, only in-frame clones are kept and a portion is missing. From that table come the V and J calls and clone size; the DNA was used to work out D and trimming. The profile shows roughly 84,000 clones, roughly 80% of them singletons.

Specimen: peripheral blood. The chain is built from TRBV7-9 and TRBJ2-7; the D is unclear. This TCR came from a woman of 80 years or more with acute or convalescent COVID-19. In nucleotides, the CDR3 is TGTGCCAGCAGCTTGAGCCGGTACGAGCAGTACTTC. Its translation: CASSLSRYEQYF.